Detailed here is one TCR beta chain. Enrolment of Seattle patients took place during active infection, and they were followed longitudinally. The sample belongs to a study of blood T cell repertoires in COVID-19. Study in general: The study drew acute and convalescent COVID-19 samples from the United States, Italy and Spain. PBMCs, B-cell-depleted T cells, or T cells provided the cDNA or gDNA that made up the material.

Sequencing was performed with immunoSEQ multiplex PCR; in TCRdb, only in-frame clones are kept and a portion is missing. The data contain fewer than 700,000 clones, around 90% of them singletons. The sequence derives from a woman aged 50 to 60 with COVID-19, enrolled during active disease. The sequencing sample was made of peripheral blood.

This CDR3 reads CASSEAFTATGRTYNEQFF. The CDR3 DNA reads TGTGCCAGCAGTGAAGCCTTTACGGCGACCGGGAGGACTTACAATGAGCAGTTCTTC. The rearrangement links TRBV2 to TRBJ2-1, with 7 bases fitting TRBD2. Germline CDR1 and CDR2: SNHLY and FYNNEI. Trimming removed 0 bases from V and 4 bases from J; junction bases left unmatched: 15. The CDR3 totals 19 residues. The full variable domain, rest sourced from reference TRBV2 and TRBJ2-1, is EPEVTQTPSHQVTQMGQEVILRCVPISNHLYFYWYRQILGQKVEFLVSFYNNEISEKSEIFDDQFSVERPDGSNFTLKIRSTKLEDSAMYFCASSEAFTATGRTYNEQFFGPGTRLTVL.